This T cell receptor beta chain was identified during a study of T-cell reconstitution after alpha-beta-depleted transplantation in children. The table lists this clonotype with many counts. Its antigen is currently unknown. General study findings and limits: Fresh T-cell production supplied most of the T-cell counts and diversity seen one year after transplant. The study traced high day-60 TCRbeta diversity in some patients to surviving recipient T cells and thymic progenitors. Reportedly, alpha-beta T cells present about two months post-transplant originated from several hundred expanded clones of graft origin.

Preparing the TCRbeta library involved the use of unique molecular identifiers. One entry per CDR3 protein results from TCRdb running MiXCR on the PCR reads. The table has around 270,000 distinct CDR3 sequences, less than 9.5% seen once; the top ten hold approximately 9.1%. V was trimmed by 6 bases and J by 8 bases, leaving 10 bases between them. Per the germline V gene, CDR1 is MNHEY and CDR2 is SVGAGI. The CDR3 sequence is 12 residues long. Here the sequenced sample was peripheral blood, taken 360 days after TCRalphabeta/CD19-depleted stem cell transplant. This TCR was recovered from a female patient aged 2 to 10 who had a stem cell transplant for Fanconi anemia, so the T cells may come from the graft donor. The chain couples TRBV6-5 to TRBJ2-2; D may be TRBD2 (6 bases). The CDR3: CASSRRGGELFF. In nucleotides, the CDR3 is TGTGCCAGCAGCCGCCGGGGGGGGGAGCTGTTTTTT.